This record looks at one T cell receptor beta chain sequence and its context. Its antigen is unidentified. The sample is drawn from a study of OX40 agonist ivuxolimab in advanced cancers. Whole-study context: Males comprised about 84% of the group, whose mean age was about 60 years (range 23 to 79).

No patient had autoimmune disease or received systemic immunosuppression. Notes on the study in general: At 0.1 to 3.0 mg/kg, CD4+ and CD8+ blood T cells expanded clonally by week 6.

Sequencing used immunoSEQ multiplex PCR; TCRdb keeps in-frame clones, though not all of them. This table holds just over 60,000 clones, 92% found once. V was pared by 6 bases and J by 0 bases, with 18 bases between. The CDR3 extends over 17 amino acids. Germline V gene sequence: CDR1 LNHDA, CDR2 SQIVND (reference sequence). The receptor was isolated from an adult with an advanced solid tumor such as melanoma, head and neck, liver or kidney cancer. V and J are TRBV19 and TRBJ1-5, with D uncertain. Here the sequenced sample was CD4+ or CD8+ T cells sorted from blood, taken in a trial of the OX40 agonist ivuxolimab. The CDR3 DNA is TGTGCCAGTAGCCCATTGGACGGAGCCACTAGCAATCAGCCCCAGCATTTT. It yields the protein CASSPLDGATSNQPQHF.